The entry below describes one T cell receptor (beta chain). The entry originates in a study of blood T cell repertoires in COVID-19. Profiled with immunoSEQ multiplex PCR; TCRdb holds only in-frame clones, not every one. The sample has 45,000 to 60,000 clones, 89% seen once. The CDR3 runs to 14 residues. The germline CDR1 and CDR2 sequences are LGHNT and FRNRAP. The J segment lost 4 bases and the V segment lost 8 bases, leaving 10 bases of the junction unmatched. This sequence joins TRBV12-5 and TRBJ2-5, with 7 bases that match TRBD1. The sequencing sample was made of peripheral blood. The TCR sequence derives from a human donor in a cohort sampled during active COVID-19. The CDR3 loop reads CASNKDRLGETQYF. The CDR3 coding sequence is TGTGCTAGTAACAAGGACAGGCTCGGAGAGACCCAGTACTTC.